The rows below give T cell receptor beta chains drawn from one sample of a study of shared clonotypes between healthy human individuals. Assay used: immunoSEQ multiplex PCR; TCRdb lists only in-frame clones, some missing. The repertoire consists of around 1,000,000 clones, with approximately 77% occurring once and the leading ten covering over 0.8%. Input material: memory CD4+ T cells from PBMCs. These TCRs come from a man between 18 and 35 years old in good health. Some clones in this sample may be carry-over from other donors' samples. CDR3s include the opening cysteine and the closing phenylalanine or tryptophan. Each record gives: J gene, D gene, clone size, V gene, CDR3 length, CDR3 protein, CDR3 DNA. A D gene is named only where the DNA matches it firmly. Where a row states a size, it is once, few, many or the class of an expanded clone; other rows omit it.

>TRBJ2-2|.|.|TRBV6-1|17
CASSERRVAVNTGELFF
TGTGCCAGCAGTGAAAGGCGGGTAGCGGTTAACACCGGGGAGCTGTTTTTT
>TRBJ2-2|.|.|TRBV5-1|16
CASSSLPRTDTGELFF
TGCGCCAGCAGCTCGCTGCCCAGGACCGACACCGGGGAGCTGTTTTTT
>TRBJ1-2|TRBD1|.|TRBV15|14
CATSRKDRGRSYTF
TGTGCCACCAGCAGAAAGGACAGGGGGCGAAGCTACACCTTC
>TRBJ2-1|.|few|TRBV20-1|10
CSARADEQFF
TGCAGTGCTAGAGCGGATGAGCAGTTCTTC
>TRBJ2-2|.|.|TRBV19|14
CASSTRDRNGELFF
TGTGCCAGTAGTACCCGGGACCGGAACGGGGAGCTGTTTTTT
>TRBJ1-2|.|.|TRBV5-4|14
CASSSGQPNYGYTF
TGTGCCAGCAGTTCCGGACAGCCTAACTATGGCTACACCTTC
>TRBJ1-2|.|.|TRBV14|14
CASSQDWQPWGYTF
TGTGCCAGCAGCCAAGATTGGCAGCCGTGGGGCTACACCTTC
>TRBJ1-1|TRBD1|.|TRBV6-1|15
CASSQITGGLAEAFF
TGTGCCAGCAGCCAGATTACAGGGGGTTTAGCTGAAGCTTTCTTT
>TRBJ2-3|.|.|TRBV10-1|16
CASSESWGPGTDTQYF
TGCGCCAGCAGTGAGTCTTGGGGACCCGGCACAGATACGCAGTATTTT
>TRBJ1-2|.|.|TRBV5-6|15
CASSLRTRSDYGYTF
TGTGCCAGCAGCCTACGAACGCGGAGCGACTATGGCTACACCTTC
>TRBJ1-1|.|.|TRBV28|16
CASSLPPGTPNTEAFF
TGTGCCAGCTCCCTCCCCCCGGGGACACCGAACACTGAAGCTTTCTTT
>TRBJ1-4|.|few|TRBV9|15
CASSPTNGNNEKLFF
TGTGCCAGCAGCCCGACAAATGGGAATAATGAAAAACTGTTTTTT
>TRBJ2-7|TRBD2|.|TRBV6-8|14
CASSWTSGNYEQYF
TGTGCCAGCAGTTGGACTAGCGGGAACTACGAGCAGTATTTC
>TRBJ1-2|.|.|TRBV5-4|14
CASSSYTANYGYTF
TGTGCCAGCAGCTCGTACACCGCGAACTATGGCTACACCTTC
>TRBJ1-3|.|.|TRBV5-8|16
CASSLGSDHLEGTIYF
TGTGCCAGCAGCTTGGGATCGGACCACCTGGAGGGGACCATATATTTT
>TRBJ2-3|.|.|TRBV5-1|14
CASSSTRVGDTQYF
TGCGCCAGCAGCTCTACTAGGGTTGGAGATACGCAGTATTTT
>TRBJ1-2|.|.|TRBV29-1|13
CSVDSGGYYGYTF
TGCAGCGTTGACAGCGGGGGGTACTATGGCTACACCTTC
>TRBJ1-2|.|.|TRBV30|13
CASGLPSIYGYTF
TGTGCGTCCGGCCTACCTTCGATCTATGGCTACACCTTC
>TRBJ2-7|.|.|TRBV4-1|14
CASSQLGPRDEQYF
TGCGCCAGCAGCCAACTGGGCCCGAGGGACGAGCAGTACTTC
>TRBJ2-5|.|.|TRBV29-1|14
CSVESWAGRETQYF
TGCAGCGTTGAATCGTGGGCAGGGAGGGAGACCCAGTACTTC
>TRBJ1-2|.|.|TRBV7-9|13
CASSSRQDYGYTF
TGTGCCAGCAGCTCGCGACAGGACTATGGCTACACCTTC
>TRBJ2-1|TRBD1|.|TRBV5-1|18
CASSRGQSPLTTNNEQFF
TGCGCCAGCAGCCGGGGACAGTCACCGTTAACAACAAACAATGAGCAGTTCTTC
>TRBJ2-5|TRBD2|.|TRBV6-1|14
CASRQGLAEETQYF
TGTGCCAGCCGGCAGGGACTAGCGGAAGAGACCCAGTACTTC
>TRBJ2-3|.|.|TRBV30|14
CAWSVRGPTDTQYF
TGTGCCTGGAGTGTACGCGGTCCTACAGATACGCAGTATTTT
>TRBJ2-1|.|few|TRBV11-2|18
CASSFPLGGGPRNNEQFF
TGTGCCAGCAGCTTCCCCCTCGGAGGGGGCCCTCGGAACAATGAGCAGTTCTTC
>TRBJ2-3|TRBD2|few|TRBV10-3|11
CATGGTDTQYF
TGTGCCACGGGGGGTACAGATACGCAGTATTTT